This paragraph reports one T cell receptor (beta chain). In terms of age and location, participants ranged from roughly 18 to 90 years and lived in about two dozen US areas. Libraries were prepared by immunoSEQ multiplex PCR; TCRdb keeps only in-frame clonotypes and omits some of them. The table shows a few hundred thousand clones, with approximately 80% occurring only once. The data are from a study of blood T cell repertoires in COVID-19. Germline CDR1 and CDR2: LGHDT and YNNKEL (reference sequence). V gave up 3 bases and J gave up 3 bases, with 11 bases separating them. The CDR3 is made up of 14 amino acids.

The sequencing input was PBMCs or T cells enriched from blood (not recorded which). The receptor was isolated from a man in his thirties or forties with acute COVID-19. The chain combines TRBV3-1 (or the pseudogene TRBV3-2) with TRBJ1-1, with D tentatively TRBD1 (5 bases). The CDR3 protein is CASSHVGVDTEAFF. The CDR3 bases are TGTGCCAGCAGCCACGTAGGGGTTGACACTGAAGCTTTCTTT.